This TCR beta chain was profiled in a study of T-cell reconstitution after alpha-beta-depleted transplantation in children. This clonotype has just a few counts. TCRbeta library preparation incorporated unique molecular identifiers. TCRdb re-analysed the PCR reads in MiXCR, keeping a single row per CDR3 protein. This sample has 250,000 to 300,000 distinct CDR3 sequences, with over 8% found just once. The TCR originated in a human donor who donated a stem cell graft to a child with SCID. Material: PBMCs from the stem cell graft donor, obtained from the stem cell graft.

CDR3 coding DNA: TGTGCCAGCAGTTACGGTGGGGACCCTTTCTATGGCTACACCTTC. Protein: CASSYGGDPFYGYTF. The rearrangement links TRBV6-5 to TRBJ1-2; possible D gene TRBD1, 5 bases. Deletions cut 2 bases from V and 4 bases from J, with 14 bases between. Germline V gene lookup returns CDR1 MNHEY and CDR2 SVGAGI. The length of the CDR3 is 15 residues.